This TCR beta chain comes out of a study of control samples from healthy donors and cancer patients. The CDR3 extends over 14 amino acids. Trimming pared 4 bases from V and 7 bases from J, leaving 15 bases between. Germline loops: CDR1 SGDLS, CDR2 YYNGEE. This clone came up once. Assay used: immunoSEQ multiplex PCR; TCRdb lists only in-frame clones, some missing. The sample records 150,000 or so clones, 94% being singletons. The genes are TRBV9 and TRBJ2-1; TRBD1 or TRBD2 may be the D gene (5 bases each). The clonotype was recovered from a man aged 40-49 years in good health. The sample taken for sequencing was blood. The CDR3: CASSPRVGVNEQFF. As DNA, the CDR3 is TGTGCCAGCAGCCCTCGGGTGGGGGTAAATGAGCAGTTCTTC. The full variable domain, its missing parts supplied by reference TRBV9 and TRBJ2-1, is DSGVTQTPKHLITATGQRVTLRCSPRSGDLSVYWYQQSLDQGLQFLIQYYNGEERAKGNILERFSAQQFPDLHSELNLSSLELGDSALYFCASSPRVGVNEQFFGPGTRLTVL.